One sample yielded the 18 T cell receptor beta chains listed below, sequenced in a study of blood T cell repertoires in COVID-19 (TCRdb year 2020). Libraries came from the immunoSEQ multiplex PCR assay. TCRdb re-hosts the immuneACCESS table, in-frame sequences only. Its copies lack some clones; in the studies checked, an unresolved V gene accounts for under half of them, and the cause for the rest is not known. The sample has 250,000 to 400,000 clones on record, roughly 90% of them singletons. The ten most abundant clones make up roughly 2.9% of the sample. The sample taken for sequencing was peripheral blood. The receptors derive from a woman aged 25-40 years with COVID-19, enrolled during active disease.

The chain is built from TRBV5-4 and TRBJ2-7; 9 bases align to TRBD1. The CDR3 contains 14 residues. Germline trimming cut 2 bases from V and 3 bases from J; bases unmatched to any gene: 3. CDR1 and CDR2 (germline): SGHNT, YYREEE (reference sequence). The CDR3 region has the DNA TGTGCCAGCAGCTTTGGGACAGGGTTCTACGAGCAGTACTTC. Its protein product is CASSFGTGFYEQYF.

The CDR3 spells CASSRGQASQFF. In DNA form, the CDR3 reads TGTGCCAGCAGTCGCGGACAAGCCTCGCAGTTCTTC. This rearrangement joins TRBV27 to TRBJ2-1; a weak D match, TRBD1 (5 bases). There are 12 residues in the CDR3. Trimming shortened V by 5 bases and J by 12 bases, and 14 bases separated the two germline ends. Germline lookup yields CDR1 MNHEY and CDR2 SMNVEV (reference sequence).

This clone was detected only once. The genes are TRBV10-3 and TRBJ1-3, with TRBD1 matching 7 bases. CDR1 ENHRY and CDR2 SYGVKD come from the germline V gene. J gave up 4 bases and V 3 bases, and 3 bases lay outside the gene matches. The CDR3 covers 14 residues. CDR3 sequence: CAISEWTGGNTIYF. DNA for the CDR3: TGTGCCATCAGTGAATGGACAGGCGGAAACACCATATATTTT.

V gene TRBV9 combines with J gene TRBJ1-2; 8 nucleotides align to TRBD1. CDR1 and CDR2 from the germline V gene are SGDLS and YYNGEE. V was clipped by 4 bases and J by 4 bases; unmatched bases: 3. The CDR3 length is 13 residues. CDR3 sequence reads: CASSLGQVYGYTF. CDR3 in DNA: TGTGCCAGCAGCCTGGGACAGGTCTATGGCTACACCTTC.

The CDR3 protein is CASSLARADSGNTIYF. Written as DNA, the CDR3 is TGTGCCAGCAGCTTAGCGCGGGCCGACTCTGGAAACACCATATATTTT. V gene TRBV7-6 combines with J gene TRBJ1-3; D is unclear. The germline CDR1 and CDR2 sequences are SGHVS and FNYEAQ. This CDR3 has 16 amino acids. V lost 0 bases to trimming and J lost 0 bases, with 9 bases between them. Combining the CDR3 with reference TRBV7-6 and TRBJ1-3 gives the whole variable domain GAGVSQSPRYKVTKRGQDVALRCDPISGHVSLYWYRQALGQGPEFLTYFNYEAQQDKSGLPNDRFSAERPEGSISTLTIQRTEQRDSAMYRCASSLARADSGNTIYFGEGSWLTVV.

This clone was counted between two and nine times. V gene TRBV25-1 combines with J gene TRBJ1-1, with D unresolved. The CDR3 loop spans 16 amino acids. Germline CDR1 and CDR2: MGHDK and SYGVNS. V was shortened by 1 base and J by 5 bases, with 17 bases between the two germline ends. CDR3 nucleotides: TGTGCCAGCAGTGAATTCCGTCGAGGGAAAGGGACTGAAGCTTTCTTT. It codes for CASSEFRRGKGTEAFF.

The J gene is TRBJ2-5, the V gene TRBV6-5, with TRBD2 matching 8 bases. The CDR3 totals 13 residues. Germline loops: CDR1 MNHEY, CDR2 SVGAGI. V dropped 5 bases and J dropped 4; count of bases not matched to a gene: 3. Written as DNA, the CDR3 is TGTGCCAGCAGTCGCGGGGGGATAGAGACCCAGTACTTC. This translates into CASSRGGIETQYF.

This clone was seen repeatedly, ten times or more. The rearrangement joins TRBV4-1 to TRBJ2-7, with D perhaps TRBD2 (6 bases). The length of the CDR3 is 15 residues. V lost 4 bases, J lost 7 bases, and 20 bases lay in between. Germline V gene lookup returns CDR1 MGHRA and CDR2 YSYEKL. The CDR3 protein is CASSLSGLAGREQYF. The CDR3 nucleotides are TGCGCCAGCAGCCTGAGTGGCCTCGCCGGGAGAGAGCAGTACTTC.

The chain is built from TRBV6-5 and TRBJ2-2, with TRBD1 matching 7 bases. Germline V gene data show CDR1 as MNHEY and CDR2 as SVGAGI. V lost 6 bases to trimming and J lost 5 bases; unmatched junction nucleotides: 6. CDR3 length equals 14 residues. In DNA form, the CDR3 reads TGTGCCAGCAGGGACAGGTTCACGACCGGGGAGCTGTTTTTT. Protein: CASRDRFTTGELFF.

The chain carries TRBV18 and TRBJ2-5; D perhaps matches TRBD2 (5 bases). Germline V lookup: CDR1 KGHSH, CDR2 LQKENI. The CDR3 consists of 13 residues. Trimming took off 3 bases at V and 5 bases at J, with 10 bases between the two ends. Written as DNA, the CDR3 is TGTGCCAGCTCACCGGCTAGCAGGGAGACCCAGTACTTC. Its protein is CASSPASRETQYF.

V usage is TRBV29-1 and J usage is TRBJ2-4; no definite D call. Trimming removed 3 bases from V and 1 base from J, with 10 bases in between. Germline assignment: CDR1 SQVTM and CDR2 ANQGSEA. The CDR3 is made up of 14 amino acids. The CDR3 nucleotides read TGCAGCGTTGATTCAGTCGGGGCCAAAAACATTCAGTACTTC. Its protein is CSVDSVGAKNIQYF.

The chain couples TRBV12-5 to TRBJ2-5; 8 bases are shared with TRBD2. After removal of 3 bases from V and 3 bases from J, the junction contained 6 bases not matched to a gene. The CDR3 has 15 amino acids. Germline values: CDR1 LGHNT, CDR2 FRNRAP. CDR3 sequence reads: CASGFYLLAEETQYF. In DNA form, the CDR3 reads TGTGCTAGTGGTTTCTACTTACTAGCGGAAGAGACCCAGTACTTC. The complete variable domain, with remaining parts taken from reference TRBV12-5 and TRBJ2-5, reads DARVTQTPRHKVTEMGQEVTMRCQPILGHNTVFWYRQTMMQGLELLAYFRNRAPLDDSGMPKDRFSAEMPDATLATLKIQPSEPRDSAVYFCASGFYLLAEETQYFGPGTRLLVL.

The gene calls are TRBV2 and TRBJ2-3; D is undetermined. The V and J ends lost 3 bases and 2 bases respectively, with 9 bases between them. The CDR3 totals 14 residues. Germline CDR1 and CDR2: SNHLY and FYNNEI. The CDR3 reads CASSDTSVTDTQYF. The CDR3, as DNA: TGTGCCAGCAGTGACACATCCGTCACAGATACGCAGTATTTT. Full variable domain (remainder filled in from reference TRBV2 and TRBJ2-3): EPEVTQTPSHQVTQMGQEVILRCVPISNHLYFYWYRQILGQKVEFLVSFYNNEISEKSEIFDDQFSVERPDGSNFTLKIRSTKLEDSAMYFCASSDTSVTDTQYFGPGTRLTVL.

The chain uses TRBV9 and TRBJ2-1; 9 nucleotides line up with TRBD2. J lost 5 bases, V lost 3 bases, and 9 bases had no gene match. The CDR3 totals 16 residues. Germline V gene lookup returns CDR1 SGDLS and CDR2 YYNGEE. DNA for the CDR3: TGTGCCAGCAGCGGAGCGACTAGCGGTACAAACAATGAGCAGTTCTTC. It encodes CASSGATSGTNNEQFF.

The chain carries TRBV28 and TRBJ1-4, with TRBD1 matching over 8 bases. CDR3 size: 16 residues. Trimming removed 0 bases from V and 2 bases from J; junction bases left unmatched: 2. The germline V gene encodes CDR1 MDHEN and CDR2 SYDVKM. DNA for the CDR3: TGTGCCAGCAGTTTATGGGACAGGGAGACTAATGAAAAACTGTTTTTT. Its translation: CASSLWDRETNEKLFF.

The chain has TRBV5-1 and TRBJ2-5; D is unresolved. This CDR3 spans 15 amino acids. Germline CDR1 and CDR2: SGHRS and YFSETQ. V shed 4 bases and J shed 0 bases, with 13 bases lying between them. CDR3: CASSLPINHQETQYF. The CDR3 DNA reads as TGCGCCAGCAGCCTACCAATAAATCACCAAGAGACCCAGTACTTC.

J is TRBJ1-1 and V is TRBV7-9; D remains unclear. The CDR3 is 14 residues long. V shed 0 bases and J shed 1 base, with 6 bases lying between them. The V gene's germline CDR1 is SEHNR and CDR2 FQNEAQ (reference sequence). Here the CDR3 DNA reads TGTGCCAGCAGCTTAGCTACACGGAACACTGAAGCTTTCTTT. Residues: CASSLATRNTEAFF.

In its sample, this clone was seen a few times. The gene calls are TRBV3-1 (or the pseudogene TRBV3-2) and TRBJ1-5; a possible D gene is TRBD1 (6 bases). This CDR3 is 16 amino acids long. Trimming cost V 0 bases and J 2 bases, with 11 bases left between them. Germline V gene lookup returns CDR1 LGHDT and CDR2 YNNKEL (reference sequence). CDR3 residues: CASSQDLPGGNQPQHF. CDR3 nucleotides: TGTGCCAGCAGCCAAGATCTGCCAGGGGGCAATCAGCCCCAGCATTTT.